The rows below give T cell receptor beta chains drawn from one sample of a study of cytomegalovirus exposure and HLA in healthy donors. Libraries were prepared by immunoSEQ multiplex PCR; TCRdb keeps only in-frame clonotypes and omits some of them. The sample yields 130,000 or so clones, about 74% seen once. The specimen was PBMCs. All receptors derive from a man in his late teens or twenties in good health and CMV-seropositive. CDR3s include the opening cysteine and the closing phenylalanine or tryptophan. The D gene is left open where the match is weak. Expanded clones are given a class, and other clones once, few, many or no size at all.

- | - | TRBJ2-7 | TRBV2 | CASSPDYYEQYF | TGTGCCAGCAGTCCAGATTACTACGAGCAGTACTTC
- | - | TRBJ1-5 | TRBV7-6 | CASSLEGPGQPQHF | TGTGCCAGCAGCTTAGAGGGGCCAGGGCAGCCCCAGCATTTT
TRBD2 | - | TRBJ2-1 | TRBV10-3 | CAISEGSGRPGNEQFF | TGTGCCATCAGTGAAGGGAGCGGGAGACCGGGGAATGAGCAGTTCTTC
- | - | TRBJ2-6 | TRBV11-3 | CASSPSWGNGANVLTF | TGTGCCAGCAGCCCCTCCTGGGGCAATGGGGCCAACGTCCTGACTTTC
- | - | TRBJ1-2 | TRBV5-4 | CASSLEVQVVGGYTF | TGTGCCAGCAGCTTGGAGGTCCAGGTAGTCGGTGGCTACACCTTC
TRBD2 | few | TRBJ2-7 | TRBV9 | CASSISGSTEQYF | TGTGCCAGCAGCATTAGCGGGAGCACCGAGCAGTACTTC
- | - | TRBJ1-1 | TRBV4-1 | CASSLGGVRTEAFF | TGCGCCAGCAGCTTGGGGGGTGTTCGAACTGAAGCTTTCTTT
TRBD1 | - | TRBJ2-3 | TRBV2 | CASSYSGGPTDTQYF | TGTGCCAGCAGTTACTCAGGGGGCCCGACAGATACGCAGTATTTT
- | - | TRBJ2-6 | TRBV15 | CATSRDLEGVAGANVLTF | TGTGCCACCAGCAGAGATCTTGAGGGCGTCGCTGGGGCCAACGTCCTGACTTTC
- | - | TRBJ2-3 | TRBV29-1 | CSVEGQELIGDTQYF | TGCAGCGTTGAGGGGCAGGAATTGATAGGAGATACGCAGTATTTT
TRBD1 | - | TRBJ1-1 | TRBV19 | CASRTQGGAFF | TGTGCCAGTAGGACTCAGGGGGGAGCTTTCTTT
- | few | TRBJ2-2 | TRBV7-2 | CASSPRSTGELFF | TGTGCCAGCAGCCCACGGAGCACCGGGGAGCTGTTTTTT
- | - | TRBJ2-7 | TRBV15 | CATSGTGSSYEQYF | TGTGCCACCAGCGGCACAGGGAGCTCCTACGAGCAGTACTTC
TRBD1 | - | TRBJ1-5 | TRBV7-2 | CASSSSGTGAQPQHF | TGTGCCAGCAGCTCCTCCGGGACAGGGGCGCAGCCCCAGCATTTT
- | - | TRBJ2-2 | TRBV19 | CASANRAQMNTGELFF | TGTGCCAGCGCAAACAGAGCTCAAATGAACACCGGGGAGCTGTTTTTT
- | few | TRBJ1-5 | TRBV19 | CASSTNRVSNQPQHF | TGTGCCAGTAGTACCAACAGGGTTAGCAATCAGCCCCAGCATTTT
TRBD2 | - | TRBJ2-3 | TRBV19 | CASSPQRGGPDTQYF | TGTGCCAGTAGTCCCCAGCGGGGGGGCCCGGATACGCAGTATTTT
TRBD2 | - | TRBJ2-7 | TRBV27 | CASSLSSGRTYEQYF | TGTGCCAGCAGTTTAAGTAGCGGGAGGACCTACGAGCAGTACTTC
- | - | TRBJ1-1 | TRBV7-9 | CASSPRGSEITEAFF | TGTGCCAGCAGCCCAAGGGGCTCAGAGATCACTGAAGCTTTCTTT
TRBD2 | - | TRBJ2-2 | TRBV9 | CASSDPVGTSRATGELFF | TGTGCCAGCAGCGACCCCGTCGGGACTAGCCGGGCCACCGGGGAGCTGTTTTTT
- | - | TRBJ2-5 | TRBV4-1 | CASSQDWGFGVRETQYF | TGCGCCAGCAGCCAAGACTGGGGCTTTGGCGTTAGGGAGACCCAGTACTTC
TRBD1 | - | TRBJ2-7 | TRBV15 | CATSRTGQTYEQYF | TGTGCCACCAGCAGAACGGGACAGACCTACGAGCAGTACTTC
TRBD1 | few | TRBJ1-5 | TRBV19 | CASSNRDRGFSNQPQHF | TGTGCCAGTAGTAATCGGGACAGGGGATTTAGCAATCAGCCCCAGCATTTT
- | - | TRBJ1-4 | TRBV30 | CAWSVIAGEKLFF | TGTGCCTGGAGTGTAATCGCCGGTGAAAAACTGTTTTTT
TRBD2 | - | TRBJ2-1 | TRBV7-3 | CASSSTSGSENEQFF | TGTGCCAGCAGCTCCACTAGCGGGAGCGAAAATGAGCAGTTCTTC
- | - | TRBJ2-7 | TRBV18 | CASSPGGHNYEQYF | TGTGCCAGCTCACCAGGGGGCCACAACTACGAGCAGTACTTC
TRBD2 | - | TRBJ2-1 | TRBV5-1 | CASSFTAGDYNEQFF | TGCGCCAGCAGCTTCACAGCGGGAGACTACAATGAGCAGTTCTTC
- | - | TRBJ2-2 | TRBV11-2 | CASSLEPPRTRAGELFF | TGTGCCAGCAGCTTAGAGCCCCCCCGGACGAGGGCCGGGGAGCTGTTTTTT
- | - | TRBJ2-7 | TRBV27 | CASSPPAPDRYEQYF | TGTGCCAGCAGCCCACCGGCACCGGACAGATACGAGCAGTACTTC
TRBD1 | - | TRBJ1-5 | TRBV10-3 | CAISETGDQPQHF | TGTGCCATCAGTGAAACAGGGGATCAGCCCCAGCATTTT
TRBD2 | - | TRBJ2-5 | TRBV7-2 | CASSAGGRVEETQYF | TGTGCCAGCAGTGCTGGAGGGAGGGTTGAGGAGACCCAGTACTTC
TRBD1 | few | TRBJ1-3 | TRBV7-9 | CASSPRGTPGQRAGNTIYF | TGTGCCAGCAGCCCCAGGGGAACACCGGGACAGAGAGCCGGAAACACCATATATTTT
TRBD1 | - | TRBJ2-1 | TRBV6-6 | CATGQGTYNEQFF | TGTGCTACCGGACAGGGCACCTACAATGAGCAGTTCTTC
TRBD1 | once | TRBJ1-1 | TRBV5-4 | CASSLGQGAGTEAFF | TGTGCCAGCAGCTTAGGACAGGGGGCAGGCACTGAAGCTTTCTTT
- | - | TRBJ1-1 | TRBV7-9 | CASSLSGRNTEAFF | TGTGCCAGCAGCTTATCTGGTAGGAACACTGAAGCTTTCTTT
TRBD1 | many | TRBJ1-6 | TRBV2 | CASGDRGNSPLHF | TGTGCCAGCGGGGACAGGGGTAATTCACCCCTCCACTTT
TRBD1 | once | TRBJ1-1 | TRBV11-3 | CASSLGQGTEAFF | TGTGCCAGCAGCTTAGGACAGGGGACTGAAGCTTTCTTT
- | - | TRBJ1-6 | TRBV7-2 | CASSLAAVYNSPLHF | TGTGCCAGCAGCTTAGCGGCTGTGTATAATTCACCCCTCCACTTT
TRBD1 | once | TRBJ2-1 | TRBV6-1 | CASSEVGQNNEQFF | TGTGCCAGCAGTGAAGTGGGACAGAACAATGAGCAGTTCTTC
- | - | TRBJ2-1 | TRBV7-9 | CASSFINEQFF | TGTGCCAGCAGCTTTATTAATGAGCAGTTCTTC
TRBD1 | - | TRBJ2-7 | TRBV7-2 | CASSPTGTVSYEQYF | TGTGCCAGCAGCCCCACCGGGACAGTCTCCTACGAGCAGTACTTC
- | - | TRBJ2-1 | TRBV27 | CASTPGVGLYNEQFF | TGTGCCAGCACCCCGGGGGTTGGGTTATACAATGAGCAGTTCTTC
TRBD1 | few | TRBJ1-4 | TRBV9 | CASSPSGQGNEKLFF | TGTGCCAGCAGCCCCTCGGGACAGGGGAATGAAAAACTGTTTTTT
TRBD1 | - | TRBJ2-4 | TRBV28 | CASSPYTGTGNIIAKNIQYF | TGTGCCAGCAGTCCTTATACCGGGACAGGGAATATAATAGCCAAAAACATTCAGTACTTC
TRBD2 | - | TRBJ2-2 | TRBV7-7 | CASSLKAGGPGELFF | TGTGCTAGCAGCTTAAAAGCGGGAGGGCCCGGGGAGCTGTTTTTT
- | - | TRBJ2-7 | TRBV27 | CASSLMAQGRDEQYF | TGTGCCAGCAGTTTAATGGCCCAGGGGAGGGACGAGCAGTACTTC
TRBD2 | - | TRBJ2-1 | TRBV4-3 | CASSPLRLAAYNEQFF | TGCGCCAGCAGCCCCCTGAGACTAGCGGCCTACAATGAGCAGTTCTTC
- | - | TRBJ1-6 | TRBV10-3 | CAIRGGADNSPLHF | TGTGCCATCCGAGGGGGGGCGGATAATTCACCCCTCCACTTT
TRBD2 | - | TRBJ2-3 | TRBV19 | CASSIMPSTSGTTDTQYF | TGTGCCAGTAGTATCATGCCCTCCACTAGCGGGACTACAGATACGCAGTATTTT
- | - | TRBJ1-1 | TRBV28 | CASSLGGLFEAFF | TGTGCCAGCAGTTTAGGAGGGTTATTTGAAGCTTTCTTT
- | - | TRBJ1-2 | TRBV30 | CAWTPGGYGYTF | TGTGCCTGGACTCCCGGGGGCTATGGCTACACCTTC
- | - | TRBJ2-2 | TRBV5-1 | CASRNSAGGTGELFF | TGCGCCAGCAGAAACAGCGCTGGGGGGACCGGGGAGCTGTTTTTT
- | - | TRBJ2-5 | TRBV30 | CAWNYGKETQYF | TGTGCCTGGAACTACGGGAAAGAGACCCAGTACTTC
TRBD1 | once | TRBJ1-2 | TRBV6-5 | CASRRGQGNYGYTF | TGTGCCAGCAGGCGAGGACAGGGGAACTATGGCTACACCTTC
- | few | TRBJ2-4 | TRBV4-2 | CASSQAQGVGAKNIQYF | TGTGCCAGCAGCCAGGCACAGGGAGTGGGTGCCAAAAACATTCAGTACTTC
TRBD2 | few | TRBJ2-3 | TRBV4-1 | CASRPGGTDTQYF | TGCGCCAGCAGACCGGGGGGGACAGATACGCAGTATTTT
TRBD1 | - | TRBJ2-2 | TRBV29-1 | CSAARTGVTGELFF | TGCAGCGCCGCCCGGACAGGAGTCACCGGGGAGCTGTTTTTT
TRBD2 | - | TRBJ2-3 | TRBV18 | CASSPRPTGTSTSTDTQYF | TGTGCCAGCTCACCAAGGCCCACCGGGACTAGCACAAGCACAGATACGCAGTATTTT
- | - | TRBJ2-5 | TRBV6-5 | CASSYSRISQAETQYF | TGTGCCAGCAGTTACTCGAGAATCAGCCAAGCGGAGACCCAGTACTTC
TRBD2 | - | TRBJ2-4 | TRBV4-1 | CASSERGAKNIQYF | TGCGCCAGCAGCGAGCGGGGGGCCAAAAACATTCAGTACTTC